These 9 T cell receptor beta chains were all obtained from the same sample, sequenced in a study of CD8+ T cells in alopecia areata. RNA extraction and reverse transcription yielded cDNA as sequencing template. The method was immunoSEQ multiplex PCR; TCRdb's version includes in-frame clones alone and lacks a portion of them. Of 140,000 to 150,000 clones in the sample, roughly 50% were seen once. The material was CD4+ T cells sorted from blood, obtained at week 0. These receptors were obtained from a human donor with alopecia areata.

The chain has TRBV2 and TRBJ2-5; maybe TRBD2 (6 bases). Per the germline V gene, CDR1 is SNHLY and CDR2 is FYNNEI. The CDR3 contains 14 residues. V lost 8 bases and J lost 3, with 16 bases in between. CDR3 sequence reads: CASGGAWREETQYF. The CDR3 bases are TGTGCCAGCGGGGGAGCTTGGAGGGAAGAGACCCAGTACTTC.

To note about this clone: Other nucleotide sequences from this sample produce the same CDR3. The V call is TRBV2, the J call TRBJ1-5, with unresolved D. Germline V gives CDR1 SNHLY, CDR2 FYNNEI. The CDR3 totals 13 residues. Trimming shortened V by 6 bases and J by 0 bases, and 6 bases separated the two germline ends. The CDR3 is CASRGNSNQPQHF. The CDR3 DNA is TGTGCCAGCAGGGGCAATAGCAATCAGCCCCAGCATTTT.

V and J are TRBV29-1 and TRBJ1-5, with D unresolved. Trimming took off 0 bases at V and 5 bases at J, with 14 bases between the two ends. Per the germline V gene, CDR1 is SQVTM and CDR2 is ANQGSEA. This CDR3 is built from 15 residues. The CDR3 DNA reads TGCAGCGTTGAAGAGGGTTCGAGTGGGGATCAGCCCCAGCATTTT. The encoded protein is CSVEEGSSGDQPQHF.

V and J are TRBV29-1 and TRBJ1-1; a weak D match, TRBD1 (6 bases). There are 12 residues in the CDR3. Per the germline V gene, CDR1 is SQVTM and CDR2 is ANQGSEA. Trimming pared 6 bases from V and 5 bases from J, leaving 13 bases between. In nucleotides, the CDR3 is TGCAGCGTCTGTAGGGGGGGGACTGAAGCTTTCTTT. Amino acid sequence: CSVCRGGTEAFF.

V gene TRBV6-5 combines with J gene TRBJ1-2, with a tentative D call TRBD1 (5 bases). The CDR3 spans 13 residues. Germline V CDR1 and CDR2: MNHEY, SVGAGI. V lost 0 bases and J lost 8, with 10 bases in between. The CDR3: CASSYSGETGYTF. Written as DNA, the CDR3 is TGTGCCAGCAGTTACTCGGGGGAAACCGGCTACACCTTC.

The CDR3 coding sequence is TGCGCCAGCAGCCTTCTGTGGGAAGCTAACTATGGCTACACCTTC. It specifies CASSLLWEANYGYTF. The V gene is TRBV5-1, the J gene TRBJ1-2; D not certain. Germline CDR1 is SGHRS and CDR2 is YFSETQ. This CDR3 has 15 amino acids. Trimming cost V 4 bases and J 0 bases, with 13 bases left between them.

This clone is a singleton in its sample. V usage is TRBV4-3 and J usage is TRBJ1-2, with unresolved D. From germline, CDR1 is LGHNA and CDR2 YSLEER. The CDR3 loop spans 13 amino acids. V lost 0 bases, J lost 1 base, and 3 bases lay in between. In DNA, the CDR3 is TGCGCCAGCAGCCAAGACAGTAACTATGGCTACACCTTC. As protein: CASSQDSNYGYTF.

The rearrangement links TRBV29-1 to TRBJ2-3, with 8 bases that match TRBD1. The CDR3 is 17 residues long. The V and J ends lost 4 bases and 3 bases, in that order; junction bases with no gene match: 15. The germline CDR1 and CDR2 sequences are SQVTM and ANQGSEA. CDR3: CSVGAFGRRGRTDTQYF. The CDR3 bases are TGCAGCGTTGGGGCCTTTGGGCGCAGGGGGCGAACAGATACGCAGTATTTT.

The CDR3 DNA reads as TGCGCCAGCAGCTTAGCAGGGAGGTCCGATGAGCAGTTCTTC. Its translation: CASSLAGRSDEQFF. The chain joins TRBV5-1 to TRBJ2-1; D perhaps matches TRBD2 (6 bases). The V end lost 2 bases, the J end lost 8 bases, and 14 bases lay between the germline ends. From germline, CDR1 is SGHRS and CDR2 YFSETQ. This CDR3 is 14 amino acids long.